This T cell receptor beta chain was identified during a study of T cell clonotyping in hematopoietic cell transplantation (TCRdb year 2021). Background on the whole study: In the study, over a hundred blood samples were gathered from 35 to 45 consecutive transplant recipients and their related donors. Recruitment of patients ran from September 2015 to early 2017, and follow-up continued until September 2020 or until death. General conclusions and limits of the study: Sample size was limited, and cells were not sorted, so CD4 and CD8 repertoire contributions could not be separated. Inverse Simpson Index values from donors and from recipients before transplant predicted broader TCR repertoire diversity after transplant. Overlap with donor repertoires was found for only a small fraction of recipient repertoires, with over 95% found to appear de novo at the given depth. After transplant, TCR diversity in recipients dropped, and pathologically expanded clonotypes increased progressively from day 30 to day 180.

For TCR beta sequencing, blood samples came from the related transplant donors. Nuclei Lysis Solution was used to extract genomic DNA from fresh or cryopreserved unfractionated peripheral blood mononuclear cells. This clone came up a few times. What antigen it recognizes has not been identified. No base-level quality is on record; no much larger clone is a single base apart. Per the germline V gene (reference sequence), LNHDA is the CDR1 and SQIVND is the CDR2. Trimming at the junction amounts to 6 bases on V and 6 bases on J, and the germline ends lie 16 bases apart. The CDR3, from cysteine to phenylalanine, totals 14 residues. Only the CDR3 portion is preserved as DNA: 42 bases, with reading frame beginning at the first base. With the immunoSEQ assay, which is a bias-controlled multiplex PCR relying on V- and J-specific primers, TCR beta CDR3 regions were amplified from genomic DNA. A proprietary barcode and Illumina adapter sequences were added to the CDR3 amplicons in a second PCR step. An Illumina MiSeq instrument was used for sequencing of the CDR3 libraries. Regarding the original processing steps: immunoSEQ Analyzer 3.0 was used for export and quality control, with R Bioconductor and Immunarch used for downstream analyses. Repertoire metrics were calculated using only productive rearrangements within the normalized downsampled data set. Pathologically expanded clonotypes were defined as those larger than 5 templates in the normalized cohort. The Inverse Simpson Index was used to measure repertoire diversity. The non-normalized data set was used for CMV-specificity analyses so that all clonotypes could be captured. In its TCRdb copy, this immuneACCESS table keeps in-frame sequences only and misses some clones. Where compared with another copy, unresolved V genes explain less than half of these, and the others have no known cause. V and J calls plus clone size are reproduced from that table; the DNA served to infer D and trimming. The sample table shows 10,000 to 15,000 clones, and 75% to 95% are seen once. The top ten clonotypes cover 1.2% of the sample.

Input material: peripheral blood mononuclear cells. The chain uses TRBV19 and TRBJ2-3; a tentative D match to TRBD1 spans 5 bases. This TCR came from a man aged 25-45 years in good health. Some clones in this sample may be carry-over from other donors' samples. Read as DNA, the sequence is TGTGCCAGTAGGGGGCCTTGGGGTACGGATACGCAGTATTTT. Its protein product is CASRGPWGTDTQYF.